This T cell receptor beta chain emerged from a study of blood T cell repertoires in COVID-19. In the original workflow: From reference gene primer amplification, estimates of nucleated cell counts were derived. TCRdb's copy holds only in-frame clones and misses some; the assay was immunoSEQ multiplex PCR. V, J and clone size were drawn from that table, and D and trimming were deduced from the DNA. This sample carries over 200,000 clones, about 88% of them seen once, and the ten largest clones take about 4%. The CDR3 spans 15 residues. CDR1 and CDR2 from the germline V gene are MRHNA and SNTAGT. The age range of participants was about 18 to 100 years, with residence in under 25 US areas. Clinical history as reported by participants underpinned cohort assignment. A PCR-confirmed or clinician-diagnosed COVID-19 case had contacted exposed participants within 2 weeks of entry. A remark on this clone: An end of the junction does not agree with germline; a read error may underlie this.

The sequenced material came from PBMCs or T cells enriched from blood (not recorded which). This receptor was identified in a woman in her 30s who had been exposed to COVID-19. V is TRBV6-4 and J is TRBJ2-2; 7 bases fit TRBD2. This CDR3 reads CASSALGGNAGELFF. The CDR3, as DNA: TGTGCCAGCAGCGCTTTGGGGGGGAACGCCGGGGAGCTGTTTTTT.